This T cell receptor beta chain was sequenced for a study of T cells in tuberculosis. About the research overall: Within 7 days of starting treatment, or before, PBMC were stored.

The CDR3 sequence is 15 residues long. J gave up 1 base and V 3 bases, and 5 bases lay outside the gene matches. Germline CDR1 is MGHDK and CDR2 is SYGVNS. The time point: new active TB diagnosis, blood taken before or within 7 days of starting treatment. Whole-study results and caveats: Cases with active tuberculosis were adults, while controls were adolescents. GEM motif frequencies gave less than 75% accuracy; the GMM repertoire gave roughly 90%.

A note on this clone: Antigen specificity is unknown.

The repertoire was sequenced with immunoSEQ multiplex PCR; TCRdb's copy has only in-frame clones and lacks some. The sample has some 30,000 clones, roughly 85% seen once. Sample: PBMCs, taken at tuberculosis diagnosis. The source is an adult with tuberculosis. This chain connects TRBV25-1 to TRBJ2-7, with TRBD2 matching over 8 bases. The CDR3 DNA reads TGTGCCAGCAGTGATAGCGGGGAGGCTTCCTACGAGCAGTACTTC. This sequence encodes CASSDSGEASYEQYF.